A selection of T cell receptor beta chains follows, all from one sample in a study of a mutant IDH1 vaccine in newly diagnosed glioma. Their recognized antigens are unknown. Clones were sequenced by immunoSEQ multiplex PCR, and TCRdb holds only the in-frame ones, with some missing. The repertoire holds 35,000 to 45,000 clones, roughly four fifths seen once, with about 4.6% in the top ten. Here the sequenced sample was PBMCs, taken from a glioma patient whose treatment included an IDH1 peptide vaccine. These receptors were taken from a woman between 45 and 65 years old with glioma. Each CDR3 is given with its conserved first and last residue. D genes are given only for firm matches. Clone sizes are given selectively: once, few, many, or a class where the clone is expanded.

TRBJ1-1 | . | . | TRBV6-1 | TGTGCCAGCAGTACCCGGTGGGGGGTTGAAGCTTTCTTT | CASSTRWGVEAFF
TRBJ1-5 | . | few | TRBV15 | TGTGCCACCAGCAGAGATGGCGGATTTGATCAGCCCCAGCATTTT | CATSRDGGFDQPQHF
TRBJ2-7 | TRBD2 | . | TRBV5-5 | TGTGCCAGCAGCCCTCTGAGCGGGGGCTCCTACGAGCAGTACTTC | CASSPLSGGSYEQYF
TRBJ2-2 | . | . | TRBV12-2 | TGTGCAAGTCGCCTGACCAGCGGGGAGCTGTTTTTT | CASRLTSGELFF
TRBJ1-2 | . | . | TRBV5-4 | TGTGCCAGCATAGTTCGACCCTCTAACTATGGCTACACCTTC | CASIVRPSNYGYTF
TRBJ1-2 | . | few | TRBV10-3 | TGTGCCATCAGGGCGGGGGACGACTATGGCTACACCTTC | CAIRAGDDYGYTF
TRBJ1-1 | . | few | TRBV7-9 | TGTGCCAGCAAACCTGAAGCTTTCTTT | CASKPEAFF
TRBJ1-4 | TRBD1 | once | TRBV6-5 | TGTGCCAGCAGGAACATAGACAGGGTATCGGAAAAACTGTTTTTT | CASRNIDRVSEKLFF
TRBJ2-3 | . | . | TRBV7-7 | TGTGCTAGCACCGAAGGGCTGGGCTACACAGATACGCAGTATTTT | CASTEGLGYTDTQYF
TRBJ1-2 | . | . | TRBV19 | TGTGCCACCTCCGGGACCCTCGGGAACTATGGCTACACCTTC | CATSGTLGNYGYTF
TRBJ1-6 | . | . | TRBV10-1 | TGCGCGGTGAAACGAAGCTCACCCCTCCACTTT | CAVKRSSPLHF
TRBJ1-2 | . | . | TRBV27 | TGTGCCAGCAGCACCGGCCTAGGGGGCTACACCTTC | CASSTGLGGYTF
TRBJ2-7 | . | few | TRBV28 | TGTGCCAGCAGTCCGTCGACAGGTCATTCCTACGAGCAGTACTTC | CASSPSTGHSYEQYF
TRBJ1-1 | . | . | TRBV6-1 | TGTGCGACCGACTCAGGGAGAATTAACACTGAAGCTTTCTTT | CATDSGRINTEAFF
TRBJ1-6 | . | . | TRBV19 | TGTGCCAGTAGTGACACTTGGGGCGGGAATTCACCCCTCCACTTT | CASSDTWGGNSPLHF
TRBJ2-7 | . | few | TRBV10-3 | TGTGCCATCAGTGCAGAGACAGGAAAACATACCTACGAGCAGTACTTC | CAISAETGKHTYEQYF
TRBJ1-2 | . | . | TRBV2 | TGTGCCAGCAGTATTACAGGGACCAACTATGGCTACACCTTC | CASSITGTNYGYTF
TRBJ1-6 | . | once | TRBV27 | TGTGCCAGCAGGACACTGAGCTCCTATAATTCACCCCTCCACTTT | CASRTLSSYNSPLHF
TRBJ2-7 | . | . | TRBV11-2 | TGTGCCAGCAGCGCCCATTACGAGCAGTACTTC | CASSAHYEQYF
TRBJ2-5 | TRBD2 | . | TRBV9 | TGTGCCAGCAGCGCCGGGACTAGCGGGGGGCTTTGGCAAGAGACCCAGTACTTC | CASSAGTSGGLWQETQYF